Presented here are 30 T cell receptor beta chains from one specimen sequenced in a study of cytomegalovirus exposure and HLA in healthy donors. A multiplex PCR was run with 60 Vbeta primers and 13 Jbeta primers. Method: immunoSEQ multiplex PCR; TCRdb's copy keeps in-frame clones and lacks some. The table has tens of thousands of clones, 80% seen once; the top ten hold 32%. The specimen was PBMCs. The source is a man in his fifties in good health and CMV-seropositive.

The gene calls are TRBV30 and TRBJ1-5; D gene unclear. Germline values: CDR1 GTSNPN, CDR2 SVGIG (reference sequence). This CDR3 spans 15 amino acids. The V gene lost 1 base and the J gene lost 1 base, with 11 bases spanning the gap. CDR3 loop: CAWSAAPRSNQPQHF. The DNA of the CDR3 is TGTGCCTGGAGTGCAGCCCCTAGGAGCAATCAGCCCCAGCATTTT.

The chain uses TRBV7-6 and TRBJ2-6; D uncertain. V was shortened by 3 bases and J by 4 bases, with 7 bases between the two germline ends. There are 14 residues in the CDR3. Germline V CDR1 and CDR2: SGHVS, FNYEAQ. In DNA, the CDR3 is TGTGCCAGCAGCTTTGGCGGCGGGGCCAACGTCCTGACTTTC. It yields the protein CASSFGGGANVLTF.

The sample holds one count of this clone. The chain is built from TRBV10-2 and TRBJ1-1; 12 nucleotides agree with TRBD1. There are 15 residues in the CDR3. J was trimmed by 1 base and V by 9 bases; bases with no gene match: 6. Germline CDR1 and CDR2: WSHSY and SAAADI. This CDR3 is CASGTGGVPNTEAFF. CDR3 nucleotides: TGCGCCAGTGGGACAGGGGGCGTCCCGAACACTGAAGCTTTCTTT.

This clone has a handful of counts. This chain joins TRBV7-6 and TRBJ1-4, with D perhaps TRBD1 (5 bases). This CDR3 has 14 amino acids. The ends were cut back, 4 bases at V and 8 bases at J, with 14 bases in the middle. Germline CDR1 is SGHVS and CDR2 is FNYEAQ. The CDR3 is CASSSPAGGEKLFF. The CDR3, as DNA: TGTGCCAGCAGCTCTCCTGCCGGGGGGGAAAAACTGTTTTTT.

A word on this clone: The junction differs from germline at one of its ends, possibly a read error. V usage is TRBV5-1 and J usage is TRBJ2-6; 7 bases line up with TRBD1. The germline CDR1 and CDR2 sequences are SGHRS and YFSETQ. This CDR3 region has 15 residues. This CDR3 is CASSAQGSGANGLTF. The CDR3, as DNA: TGCGCCAGCAGCGCACAGGGGTCTGGGGCCAACGGCCTGACTTTC.

A word on this clone: Mismatch with germline at one junction end may stem from a read error. The J gene is TRBJ2-6, the V gene TRBV25-1; a weak D match, TRBD1 (5 bases). The CDR3 has 17 residues. Germline lookup yields CDR1 MGHDK and CDR2 SYGVNS. CDR3 in amino acids: CASATVLKPSGANGLTF. DNA of the CDR3: TGTGCCAGCGCTACCGTCCTTAAACCCTCTGGGGCCAACGGCCTGACTTTC.

This clone was observed once. The chain recombines TRBV7-3 with TRBJ2-3, with 12 nucleotides matching TRBD2. J lost 4 bases, V lost 2 bases, and 1 base had no gene match. The CDR3 loop spans 15 amino acids. Per the germline V gene, CDR1 is SGHTA and CDR2 is FQGTGA. CDR3 amino acids: CASSLLAGGPDTQYF. CDR3 DNA sequence: TGTGCCAGCAGCTTACTAGCGGGAGGGCCAGATACGCAGTATTTT. Drawing the rest from reference TRBV7-3 and TRBJ2-3, the complete variable domain is GAGVSQTPSNKVTEKGKYVELRCDPISGHTALYWYRQSLGQGPEFLIYFQGTGAADDSGLPNDRFFAVRPEGSVSTLKIQRTERGDSAVYLCASSLLAGGPDTQYFGPGTRLTVL.

The CDR3 coding sequence is TGTGCCAGCAGCTTAGTTGTCAACACAGATACGCAGTATTTT. Protein sequence: CASSLVVNTDTQYF. The chain joins TRBV7-8 to TRBJ2-3; no firm D call. V lost 1 base to trimming and J lost 2 bases, with 7 bases between them. The CDR3 has 14 amino acids. The germline V gene has CDR1 SGHVS and CDR2 FQNEAQ.

The chain has TRBV29-1 and TRBJ2-1, with D unresolved. The CDR3 runs 16 residues. CDR1 is SQVTM, CDR2 ANQGSEA, per germline. The V end lost 2 bases, the J end lost 0 bases, and 14 bases lay between the germline ends. The CDR3, as DNA: TGCAGCGTTGAAAGGCGGCAGACGAGCTCCTACAATGAGCAGTTCTTC. It translates to CSVERRQTSSYNEQFF.

This clone was picked up a small number of times. The chain recombines TRBV30 with TRBJ1-1; 10 positions match TRBD1. Germline V lookup: CDR1 GTSNPN, CDR2 SVGIG (reference sequence). J gave up 6 bases and V 7 bases, and 11 bases lay outside the gene matches. The CDR3 runs 14 residues. This chain's CDR3 is CALGQGLETSEAFF. The DNA for the CDR3 is TGTGCCTTGGGACAGGGGTTGGAGACTTCTGAAGCTTTCTTT.

The chain recombines TRBV19 with TRBJ2-2; tentative D call: TRBD2 (5 bases). Germline V gene sequence: CDR1 LNHDA, CDR2 SQIVND (reference sequence). This CDR3 is built from 14 residues. Trimming left V 4 bases short and J 5 bases short, with 11 bases between. CDR3 region: CASSRERGTGELFF. The DNA of the CDR3 is TGTGCCAGTAGTAGGGAGCGCGGGACCGGGGAGCTGTTTTTT.

This clone was counted between two and nine times. The V and J genes are TRBV5-6 and TRBJ2-5, with a tentative D call TRBD2 (6 bases). Germline V gene lookup returns CDR1 SGHDT and CDR2 YYEEEE. There are 14 residues in the CDR3. V was clipped by 7 bases and J by 4 bases, with 17 bases between them. CDR3 sequence reads: CASPSGRTTETQYF. The DNA for the CDR3 is TGTGCCAGCCCATCTGGACGGACTACAGAGACCCAGTACTTC.

This clone occurred a few times. This chain joins TRBV7-9 and TRBJ2-3, with D possibly being TRBD2 (5 bases). CDR1 and CDR2 from the germline V gene are SEHNR and FQNEAQ (reference sequence). The CDR3 has 12 residues. Trimming removed 1 base from V and 14 bases from J, with 13 bases in between. CDR3 sequence reads: CASSLELVPWYF. Written as DNA, the CDR3 is TGTGCCAGCAGCTTAGAACTAGTCCCTTGGTATTTT.

This chain uses TRBV6-4 with TRBJ1-2; a weak D match, TRBD1 (6 bases). V lost 6 bases, J lost 7 bases, and 18 bases lay in between. CDR1 and CDR2 (germline): MRHNA, SNTAGT. The CDR3 totals 14 residues. The CDR3, as DNA: TGTGCCAGCAGCACCTTCGGGGGGCAGGGTGGCTACACCTTC. Translating gives CASSTFGGQGGYTF.

With respect to this clone: An end of the junction does not agree with germline; a read error may underlie this. The J gene is TRBJ2-7, the V gene TRBV19; D possibly corresponds to TRBD2 (5 bases). The CDR3 covers 14 residues. The V gene's germline CDR1 is LNHDA and CDR2 SQIVND (reference sequence). The chain's CDR3 is CASSLERSDYEQYF. Written as DNA, the CDR3 is TGTGCCAGTAGTTTAGAGCGGTCAGACTACGAGCAGTACTTC.

The chain links TRBV5-4 to TRBJ1-4, with TRBD1 matching over 11 bases. This CDR3 region has 17 residues. V gave up 4 bases and J gave up 4 bases; unmatched junction bases: 9. Germline V CDR1 and CDR2: SGHNT, YYREEE (reference sequence). The CDR3 sequence: CASSPDRGRKFNEKLFF. DNA for the CDR3: TGTGCCAGCAGCCCGGACAGGGGGCGGAAATTTAATGAAAAACTGTTTTTT.

The V and J genes are TRBV15 and TRBJ2-7; 7 nucleotides match TRBD2. This CDR3 region has 16 residues. Germline V gene data show CDR1 as LNHNV and CDR2 as YYDKDF (reference sequence). The V gene end was trimmed by 0 bases and the J gene end by 6 bases; junction bases not matched to a gene: 11. This chain's CDR3 is CATSRDMWGRAFEQYF. CDR3 coding DNA: TGTGCCACCAGCAGAGATATGTGGGGGAGGGCCTTCGAGCAGTACTTC.

This clone was counted a few times. The rearrangement links TRBV7-8 to TRBJ2-3; D is unresolved. The CDR3 spans 16 residues. In germline, CDR1 is SGHVS, CDR2 FQNEAQ. The V and J ends lost 1 base and 0 bases respectively, with 11 bases between them. CDR3 sequence (DNA): TGTGCCAGCAGCTTAGAGCCTCCCGCTAGCACAGATACGCAGTATTTT. Amino acid sequence: CASSLEPPASTDTQYF. The entire variable domain, with the rest obtained from reference TRBV7-8 and TRBJ2-3, is as follows: GAGVSQSPRYKVAKRGQDVALRCDPISGHVSLFWYQQALGQGPEFLTYFQNEAQLDKSGLPSDRFFAERPEGSVSTLKIQRTQQEDSAVYLCASSLEPPASTDTQYFGPGTRLTVL.

J is TRBJ1-1 and V is TRBV29-1; D gene unclear. The CDR3 extends over 12 amino acids. CDR1 and CDR2 (germline): SQVTM, ANQGSEA. V was clipped by 7 bases and J by 5 bases, with 14 bases between them. The CDR3 protein is CSGGREGTEAFF. The CDR3 DNA follows: TGCAGCGGAGGGAGGGAAGGGACTGAAGCTTTCTTT. Supplemented by reference TRBV29-1 and TRBJ1-1, the full variable domain reads SAVISQKPSRDICQRGTSLTIQCQVDSQVTMMFWYRQQPGQSLTLIATANQGSEATYESGFVIDKFPISRPNLTFSTLTVSNMSPEDSSIYLCSGGREGTEAFFGQGTRLTVV.

This rearrangement joins TRBV28 to TRBJ1-4; D unresolved. CDR3 length: 13 amino acids. V lost 3 bases, J lost 6 bases, and 8 bases lay in between. Per the germline V gene, CDR1 is MDHEN and CDR2 is SYDVKM. This CDR3 is CASSLIADEKLFF. Here the CDR3 DNA reads TGTGCCAGCAGTTTGATCGCGGATGAAAAACTGTTTTTT.

The genes are TRBV15 and TRBJ2-7; D gene ambiguous. Trimming removed 5 bases at V and 5 bases at J, with 13 bases between. This CDR3 is built from 13 residues. The germline V gene encodes CDR1 LNHNV and CDR2 YYDKDF (reference sequence). The CDR3: CATSPDRSDEQYF. The CDR3 DNA reads as TGTGCCACCAGCCCTGACCGGAGTGACGAGCAGTACTTC.

This chain joins TRBV6-1 and TRBJ2-1; possibly TRBD2 for D (6 bases). Germline V gene lookup returns CDR1 MNHNS and CDR2 SASEGT. Between the trimmed V and J ends, which lost 3 bases and 8 bases, there was a span of 17 bases. This CDR3 has 15 residues. This chain's CDR3 is CASSESPGRLHEQFF. Written as DNA, the CDR3 is TGTGCCAGCAGTGAGTCGCCAGGGAGGCTCCATGAGCAGTTCTTC.

This clone has a single count. The genes are TRBV5-1 and TRBJ2-7, with TRBD2 identical over 7 bases. The CDR3 sequence is 18 residues long. J gave up 4 bases and V 7 bases, and 23 bases lay outside the gene matches. Germline CDR1 SGHRS, CDR2 YFSETQ. DNA for the CDR3: TGCGCCAGCTGGACGGGTAGCGGGCTAGGATCGCAGCGTTACGAGCAGTACTTC. It codes for CASWTGSGLGSQRYEQYF. Full variable domain (remainder filled in from reference TRBV5-1 and TRBJ2-7): KAGVTQTPRYLIKTRGQQVTLSCSPISGHRSVSWYQQTPGQGLQFLFEYFSETQRNKGNFPGRFSGRQFSNSRSEMNVSTLELGDSALYLCASWTGSGLGSQRYEQYFGPGTRLTVT.

This clone has more than one count but fewer than ten. This chain links TRBV2 with TRBJ2-6, with TRBD1 matching 7 bases. Germline CDR1 SNHLY, CDR2 FYNNEI. Trimming cost V 5 bases and J 4 bases; bases outside gene matches: 2. The CDR3 loop spans 14 amino acids. DNA of the CDR3: TGTGCCAGCAGTACAGGGGCCGGGGCCAACGTCCTGACTTTC. Translating it yields CASSTGAGANVLTF. Drawing the rest from reference TRBV2 and TRBJ2-6, the complete variable domain is EPEVTQTPSHQVTQMGQEVILRCVPISNHLYFYWYRQILGQKVEFLVSFYNNEISEKSEIFDDQFSVERPDGSNFTLKIRSTKLEDSAMYFCASSTGAGANVLTFGAGSRLTVL.

This chain joins TRBV19 and TRBJ2-5; 8 positions match TRBD1. The J call may be incorrect, as the DNA end agrees better with TRBJ2-7. Germline V gene sequence: CDR1 LNHDA, CDR2 SQIVND (reference sequence). The CDR3 extends over 16 amino acids. The CDR3: CASSYRPGQESYEQYF. CDR3 bases: TGTGCCAGTAGCTACCGTCCGGGACAGGAGTCCTACGAGCAGTACTTC.

The rearrangement links TRBV7-9 to TRBJ1-2; unclear D gene. Deletions cut 5 bases from V and 8 bases from J, with 9 bases between. This CDR3 has 11 residues. Germline values: CDR1 SEHNR, CDR2 FQNEAQ (reference sequence). CDR3 sequence (DNA): TGTGCCAGCAGCCGGGGAGGGGGCTACACCTTC. This gives the protein CASSRGGGYTF.

The chain links TRBV30 to TRBJ1-1; D gene unclear. Trimming took 0 bases from V and 2 from J, leaving 13 bases between them. Germline lookup yields CDR1 GTSNPN and CDR2 SVGIG (reference sequence). This CDR3 spans 15 amino acids. The CDR3 coding sequence is TGTGCCTGGAGTGTACTGCCAGGCGCCAACACTGAAGCTTTCTTT. It codes for CAWSVLPGANTEAFF. The full variable domain, its missing parts supplied by reference TRBV30 and TRBJ1-1, is SQTIHQWPATLVQPVGSPLSLECTVEGTSNPNLYWYRQAAGRGLQLLFYSVGIGQISSEVPQNLSASRPQDRQFILSSKKLLLSDSGFYLCAWSVLPGANTEAFFGQGTRLTVV.

Notes on this clone: The junction differs from germline at one of its ends, possibly a read error. The chain carries TRBV7-9 and TRBJ1-2; D may be TRBD1 (6 bases). Germline V CDR1 and CDR2: SEHNR, FQNEAQ (reference sequence). The CDR3 is 13 amino acids. CDR3 residues: CSSSLEGDYGYTF. The CDR3 region has the DNA TGTTCCAGCAGCTTAGAGGGGGACTATGGCTACACCTTC.

The chain couples TRBV27 to TRBJ2-2, with a weak D call TRBD1 (5 bases). CDR1 MNHEY and CDR2 SMNVEV come from the germline V gene (reference sequence). The CDR3 consists of 16 residues. V lost 5 bases, J lost 2 bases, and 15 bases lay in between. The CDR3 bases are TGTGCCAGCAGTCCCAGGGAAATCATTAACACCGGGGAGCTGTTTTTT. It specifies CASSPREIINTGELFF.

This clone was detected only a few times. This rearrangement joins TRBV9 to TRBJ2-1; maybe TRBD1 (6 bases). The CDR3 extends over 15 amino acids. Trimming removed 0 bases from V and 10 bases from J, with 17 bases in between. Germline V gives CDR1 SGDLS, CDR2 YYNGEE. DNA for the CDR3: TGTGCCAGCAGCGTAGGACGAAGCAGAGGGGGAGAGCAGTTCTTC. This codes for CASSVGRSRGGEQFF.